Listed below are T cell receptor beta chains from one sample, sequenced in a study of technical replicates of blood from a handful of donors. Only in-frame clones appear in the TCRdb table, and some are missing; sequencing was by immunoSEQ multiplex PCR. The profile shows tens of thousands of clones, 96% of them singletons. Source material: T cells isolated from PBMCs. These receptor sequences come from a human donor in good health. Both conserved end residues are part of each CDR3. Fields, in order: V gene, D gene, J gene, clone size, CDR3 DNA, CDR3 protein. The D gene is left open where the match is weak. Clone size appears in some rows only: once, few, many, or a class for an expanded clone.

TRBV5-4	-	TRBJ2-2	-	TGTGCCAGCAGCCCCCTAGCCACCGGGGAGCTGTTTTTT	CASSPLATGELFF
TRBV6-5	-	TRBJ2-7	once	TGTGCCAGCAGCCCCCAACAGGGTCTCTACGAGCAGTACTTC	CASSPQQGLYEQYF
TRBV2	-	TRBJ1-2	-	TGTGCCAGGATCACGCCGAGCTATGGCTACACCTTC	CARITPSYGYTF
TRBV6-6	-	TRBJ2-3	-	TGTGCCAGCAGTTACGGAGTTAGCACAGATACGCAGTATTTT	CASSYGVSTDTQYF
TRBV15	-	TRBJ2-1	once	TGTGCCACCAGCAGGCCCGCGAGCAATGAGCAGTTCTTC	CATSRPASNEQFF
TRBV7-6	TRBD1	TRBJ1-1	-	TGTGCCAGCAGCTTTGGTCGACAGGGAGGAAACACTGAAGCTTTCTTT	CASSFGRQGGNTEAFF
TRBV11-1	TRBD2	TRBJ2-5	-	TGTGCCAGCAGAGGCGGGGGGCCTGAGACCCAGTACTTC	CASRGGGPETQYF
TRBV5-1	-	TRBJ1-1	-	TGCGCCAGCAGCTTATCGGGGGGGTCCACTGAAGCTTTCTTT	CASSLSGGSTEAFF
TRBV27	-	TRBJ1-1	-	TGTGCCAGCAGTAGGGGGGGGAGCAACACTGAAGCTTTCTTT	CASSRGGSNTEAFF
TRBV6-1	-	TRBJ1-1	once	TGTGCCAGCAGTGGGTACTCGACAGGTTCGTTCACTGAAGCTTTCTTT	CASSGYSTGSFTEAFF
TRBV7-8	-	TRBJ2-2	-	TGTGCCAGCAGCCCTGACACCGGGGAGCTGTTTTTT	CASSPDTGELFF
TRBV4-1	TRBD2	TRBJ2-1	-	TGCGCCAGCAGCCGCTCGGGAGGGCCCAATGAGCAGTTCTTC	CASSRSGGPNEQFF
TRBV30	-	TRBJ1-5	-	TGTGCCTGGAGCTTAGACAGATCCTATCAGCCCCAGCATTTT	CAWSLDRSYQPQHF
TRBV10-3	-	TRBJ2-7	-	TGTGCCATCAGTGAGATCGGTGATCTTTACGAGCAGTACTTC	CAISEIGDLYEQYF
TRBV4-1	TRBD2	TRBJ2-5	-	TGCGCCAGCAGCCAACCGGGACTAGCGGGAGAGACCCAGTACTTC	CASSQPGLAGETQYF
TRBV9	-	TRBJ1-5	-	TGTGCCAGCAGCCGAGGACAGATCAATCAGCCCCAGCATTTT	CASSRGQINQPQHF
TRBV11-1	-	TRBJ1-1	-	TGTGCCAGCAGCAAGGGGGGAGGGACTGAAGCTTTCTTT	CASSKGGGTEAFF
TRBV7-3	TRBD1	TRBJ2-5	-	TGTGCCAGCAGCTTAGGGACAGGGTCCAGGGAGACCCAGTACTTC	CASSLGTGSRETQYF
TRBV4-1	TRBD2	TRBJ2-3	-	TGCGCCAGCAGCCAAGTGGGGCGGGAGGTCCCAGATACGCAGTATTTT	CASSQVGREVPDTQYF
TRBV2	TRBD1	TRBJ1-3	-	TGTGCCAGCAGTGAGCGGGACAGAATCGGAAACACCATATATTTT	CASSERDRIGNTIYF
TRBV27	TRBD2	TRBJ2-7	-	TGTGCCAGCACATTCGTGGGGGAGGGTTCCGCCTCCTACGAGCAGTACTTC	CASTFVGEGSASYEQYF
TRBV2	-	TRBJ2-1	-	TGTGCCAGCAGTCTGAGCGGAAGCTCCTACAATGAGCAGTTCTTC	CASSLSGSSYNEQFF
TRBV7-9	-	TRBJ1-2	-	TGTGCCAGCAGCTTATACAGGGACAACTATGGCTACACCTTC	CASSLYRDNYGYTF
TRBV13	TRBD1	TRBJ2-7	-	TGTGCCAGCAGCTTGGGCTTCGGGACAGGGGAGTACGAGCAGTACTTC	CASSLGFGTGEYEQYF
TRBV9	-	TRBJ2-3	-	TGTGCCAGCAGCGTCGGACTATCTGGGGATACGCAGTATTTT	CASSVGLSGDTQYF
TRBV28	-	TRBJ2-2	-	TGTGCCAGCAGTGCGCTTGACTGGACCGGGGTACTGTTTTTT	CASSALDWTGVLFF
TRBV5-1	-	TRBJ2-7	-	TGCGCCAGCAGCTTGGGCGGTTCGGAGGTCTACGAGCAGTACTTC	CASSLGGSEVYEQYF
TRBV27	-	TRBJ2-1	-	TGTGCCAGCAGTCCCCCAGAGGGCCGTTCCTTAAGCGGCCACTACAATGAGCAGTTCTTC	CASSPPEGRSLSGHYNEQFF
TRBV6-6	-	TRBJ2-5	-	TGTGCCAGCAGTTACAGGGGCCCTAGGGAGACCCAGTACTTC	CASSYRGPRETQYF
TRBV19	-	TRBJ1-2	-	TGTGCCAGTAGTATCCCGGGTAACTATGGCTACACCTTC	CASSIPGNYGYTF
TRBV6-5	-	TRBJ1-2	-	TGTGCCAGCGGAAGGGGTCCGAACTATGGCTACACCTTC	CASGRGPNYGYTF
TRBV18	-	TRBJ2-7	-	TGTGCCAGCTCACCACTAGCGGAGACCTACGAGCAGTACTTC	CASSPLAETYEQYF
TRBV9	TRBD1	TRBJ2-3	-	TGTGCCAGCAGCGTAGCCGGGACAGGGGTCACAGATACGCAGTATTTT	CASSVAGTGVTDTQYF
TRBV7-3	-	TRBJ2-7	-	TGTGCCAGCAGCTTCTCTAGCAGCCACGAGCAGTACTTC	CASSFSSSHEQYF